The source of this T cell receptor beta chain is a study of T cell repertoires in cytomegalovirus infection. The CDR3 sequence is 14 residues long. The germline V gene has CDR1 SGHVS and CDR2 FNYEAQ. V lost 1 base to trimming and J lost 4 bases; unmatched junction nucleotides: 3. Of note for this clonotype: Its antigen is not known.

TCRdb re-derived calls from the reads in MiXCR, one entry per CDR3 protein. Here the sample spans roughly 920,000 distinct CDR3 sequences, approximately 30% being singletons. The V call is TRBV7-6, the J call TRBJ1-2, with TRBD1 matching over 7 bases. The TCR comes from a human donor in good health (CMV status not recorded). Some clones in this sample may be carry-over from other donors' samples. The sequences come from cultured CD8+ T cells from PBMCs, collected from culture after CMV antigen stimulation. The CDR3 nucleotides read TGTGCCAGCAGCTTAGGGGCAGGGGGCTATGGCTACACCTTC. Protein sequence: CASSLGAGGYGYTF.